The 11 T cell receptor beta chains given below trace back to one sample, sequenced in a study of shared clonotypes between healthy human individuals. This table comes from immunoSEQ multiplex PCR, and its TCRdb copy is limited to in-frame clones, with some not included. This sample carries more than 400,000 clones, around 73% of them seen once, and the ten largest clones take around 13%. The sequenced sample was PBMCs. The receptors were gathered from a woman aged 40 to 49 in good health. Some clones in this sample may be carry-over from other donors' samples.

Points on this clone: This clone may be a read error of a much larger clone one base away. Distinct nucleotide sequences in the sample also encode this CDR3. CDR3 sequence reads: CASSFYNEQFF. CDR3 DNA: TGTGCCAGCAGCTTCTACAATGAGCAGTTCTTC. This sequence joins TRBV5-4 and TRBJ2-1; the D is unclear. The germline gives CDR1 SGHNT, CDR2 YYREEE (reference sequence). Trimming cost V 2 bases and J 3 bases, with 0 bases left between them. The CDR3 has 11 amino acids.

The gene calls are TRBV6-6 and TRBJ2-7; the D gene could be TRBD1 or TRBD2 (6 bases each). CDR3 length: 12 residues. V was trimmed by 5 bases and J by 9 bases, leaving 14 bases between them. Germline V gene lookup returns CDR1 MNHNY and CDR2 SVGAGI (reference sequence). The CDR3 here is CASSGGGMVQYF. CDR3 in DNA: TGTGCCAGCAGTGGAGGGGGGATGGTGCAGTACTTC.

There are a few counts of this clone. This chain connects TRBV30 to TRBJ1-1; perhaps TRBD1 as D (5 bases). The germline V gene has CDR1 GTSNPN and CDR2 SVGIG (reference sequence). V shed 0 bases and J shed 1 base, with 21 bases lying between them. The CDR3 is made up of 18 amino acids. This CDR3 reads CAWSVLSQLTVQNTEAFF. The CDR3 bases are TGTGCCTGGAGTGTACTGTCTCAACTGACAGTCCAGAACACTGAAGCTTTCTTT.

The CDR3 spells CASSPPGQRNTEAFF. The CDR3 DNA follows: TGTGCCAGCAGTCCCCCGGGACAAAGAAACACTGAAGCTTTCTTT. V gene TRBV28 combines with J gene TRBJ1-1; D is perhaps TRBD1 (6 bases). The germline V gene has CDR1 MDHEN and CDR2 SYDVKM. CDR3 length: 15 amino acids. The V end was cut by 5 bases, the J end by 2 bases, with 15 bases between.

This clone was observed a few times. CDR3: CASSPLGGQAVTEAFF. CDR3 DNA: TGTGCCAGCAGCCCTCTAGGGGGACAAGCAGTCACTGAAGCTTTCTTT. This rearrangement joins TRBV4-2 to TRBJ1-1; tentative D call: TRBD1 (6 bases). This CDR3 spans 16 amino acids. V was cut by 4 bases and J by 4 bases, with 19 bases left in between. In germline, CDR1 is LGHNA, CDR2 YNFKEQ.

Many counts were recorded for this clone. V is TRBV19 and J is TRBJ1-1, with 7 bases that match TRBD1. The V gene end was trimmed by 5 bases and the J gene end by 6 bases; junction bases not matched to a gene: 6. This CDR3 has 13 residues. Germline assignment: CDR1 LNHDA and CDR2 SQIVND (reference sequence). As DNA, the CDR3 is TGTGCCAGTAGTGTGACAGGGTGGGCTGAAGCTTTCTTT. Protein sequence: CASSVTGWAEAFF.

A single count supports this clone. This rearrangement joins TRBV11-3 to TRBJ2-2; TRBD2 agrees at 11 bases. V shed 5 bases and J 4 bases; nucleotides not matched to a gene: 6. Germline assignment: CDR1 SGHNT and CDR2 YENEEA. The CDR3 is 16 amino acids. The CDR3 region is CASSPGTSGGTGELFF. The CDR3 DNA reads as TGTGCCAGCAGCCCCGGGACTAGCGGAGGCACCGGGGAGCTGTTTTTT.

The chain is built from TRBV6-6 and TRBJ1-5; weak D call: TRBD1 (5 bases). The CDR3 is 16 amino acids. CDR1 is MNHNY, CDR2 SVGAGI, per germline (reference sequence). Deletions cut 4 bases from V and 2 bases from J, with 15 bases between. CDR3 nucleotides: TGTGCCAGCAGTTTCCCAGGGTTAGAGGGCAATCAGCCCCAGCATTTT. It translates to CASSFPGLEGNQPQHF.

This clone has only one observation. This chain connects TRBV6-1 to TRBJ1-4; a weak D match, TRBD1 (5 bases). CDR3 length: 13 residues. Trimming removed 8 bases from V and 3 bases from J, with 10 bases in between. Germline CDR1 reads MNHNS; CDR2 reads SASEGT. This chain's CDR3 is CASFQGANEKLFF. Written as DNA, the CDR3 is TGTGCCAGCTTCCAGGGTGCTAATGAAAAACTGTTTTTT.

The chain recombines TRBV2 with TRBJ2-7; D uncertain. The CDR3 is 15 residues long. Trimming took 1 base from V and 2 from J, leaving 12 bases between them. CDR1 SNHLY and CDR2 FYNNEI come from the germline V gene. The CDR3: CASSEGPRQTYEQYF. DNA for the CDR3: TGTGCCAGCAGTGAAGGGCCCCGCCAAACCTACGAGCAGTACTTC.

This chain connects TRBV2 to TRBJ1-2; TRBD1 aligns across 7 bases. Germline CDR1 SNHLY, CDR2 FYNNEI. The CDR3 consists of 18 residues. V was clipped by 2 bases and J by 8 bases; unmatched bases: 20. The CDR3 DNA reads as TGTGCCAGCAGTGAAATCCGGACGGGAGTAAGGACAGGTGGCGGCTACACCTTC. Translated: CASSEIRTGVRTGGGYTF.